These 19 T cell receptor beta chains were sequenced from one sample in a study of response to subunit inactivated influenza vaccine. TCRdb fed the RT-PCR reads into MiXCR, producing one record per CDR3 protein. The table includes some 500,000 distinct CDR3 sequences, 13% detected once. The sequenced sample was PBMCs from blood, obtained 45 days after vaccination. All receptors come from a man in his fifties who received an inactivated influenza vaccine.

This clonotype has just a few counts. The CDR3 nucleotides are TGTGCCAGCAGTACGGGGACAGGGGGCGGCAAAAACATTCAGTACTTC. Protein product: CASSTGTGGGKNIQYF. This chain links TRBV6-2 or TRBV6-3 with TRBJ2-4, with 12 bases fitting TRBD1. The V and J ends lost 5 bases and 3 bases, in that order; junction bases with no gene match: 5. This CDR3 has 16 residues. Germline CDR1 reads MNHEY; CDR2 reads SVGEGT.

This clonotype was recorded a few times. The rearrangement uses TRBV6-5 and TRBJ2-7; 7 positions agree with TRBD1. CDR1 and CDR2 (germline): MNHEY, SVGAGI. V gave up 2 bases and J gave up 4 bases; unmatched junction bases: 5. The CDR3 has 14 residues. The DNA for the CDR3 is TGTGCCAGCAGTTACAAGGGGGCGCAGTACGAGCAGTACTTC. This codes for CASSYKGAQYEQYF.

J is TRBJ2-3 and V is TRBV7-6; TRBD1 might be the D (5 bases). This CDR3 has 16 amino acids. The V gene lost 5 bases and the J gene lost 0 bases, with 15 bases spanning the gap. Germline CDR1 and CDR2: SGHVS and FNYEAQ. The CDR3 region is CASSTPRAGSTDTQYF. CDR3 nucleotides: TGTGCCAGCAGCACCCCTAGGGCAGGGAGCACAGATACGCAGTATTTT.

The rearrangement uses TRBV6-2 or TRBV6-3 and TRBJ2-7; 13 bases are shared with TRBD2. The germline V gene encodes CDR1 MNHEY and CDR2 SVGEGT. Germline trimming cut 4 bases from V and 3 bases from J; bases unmatched to any gene: 9. The length of the CDR3 is 17 residues. The DNA for the CDR3 is TGTGCCAGCAGTTTCCGCTCGGGACTAGCGGGGTTCTACGAGCAGTACTTC. Encoded protein: CASSFRSGLAGFYEQYF.

At least ten counts were recorded for this clonotype. The chain has TRBV29-1 and TRBJ2-3, with a tentative D call TRBD2 (5 bases). CDR1 is SQVTM and CDR2 is ANQGSEA in the germline V gene. CDR3 size: 15 residues. V gave up 3 bases and J gave up 4 bases, with 17 bases separating them. The CDR3 DNA reads TGCAGCGTTGAGGGGTCCTGGTCGGAGGCAGATACGCAGTATTTT. Protein product: CSVEGSWSEADTQYF.

The chain carries TRBV29-1 and TRBJ2-3; tentatively, D is TRBD2 (5 bases). The CDR3 runs to 13 residues. Trimming shortened V by 5 bases and J by 4 bases, and 13 bases separated the two germline ends. Germline-derived CDR1 and CDR2 are SQVTM and ANQGSEA. DNA for the CDR3: TGCAGCGTTCCGGAGGCTAAGGCAGATACGCAGTATTTT. It yields the protein CSVPEAKADTQYF.

This clonotype was found many times. This chain links TRBV20-1 with TRBJ2-7; no clear D gene. V lost 7 bases, J lost 0 bases, and 4 bases lay in between. The germline gives CDR1 DFQATT, CDR2 SNEGSKA (reference sequence). The CDR3 length is 10 residues. This CDR3 reads CSVGSYEQYF. In DNA, the CDR3 is TGCAGTGTAGGCTCCTACGAGCAGTACTTC.

This chain joins TRBV28 and TRBJ2-5, with TRBD1 matching over 8 bases. The CDR3 sequence is 13 residues long. J was trimmed by 6 bases and V by 7 bases; bases with no gene match: 7. The germline V gene has CDR1 MDHEN and CDR2 SYDVKM. CDR3 nucleotide sequence: TGTGCCAGCACCAGGGGGCAAGAGAAGACCCAGTACTTC. Translation: CASTRGQEKTQYF.

The table lists this clonotype with a few counts. The genes are TRBV7-9 and TRBJ2-1; TRBD2 matches at 7 bases. Per the germline V gene, CDR1 is SEHNR and CDR2 is FQNEAQ (reference sequence). The CDR3 loop spans 15 amino acids. J lost 7 bases, V lost 4 bases, and 10 bases had no gene match. CDR3 nucleotides: TGTGCCAGCAGCTCTATCTGGGCGGGAGCAAATGAGCAGTTCTTC. Its translation is CASSSIWAGANEQFF.

This clonotype has a handful of counts. The rearrangement uses TRBV28 and TRBJ2-4; a possible D gene is TRBD1 (6 bases). The germline gives CDR1 MDHEN, CDR2 SYDVKM. V gave up 8 bases and J gave up 11 bases, with 16 bases separating them. The CDR3 sequence is 12 residues long. The CDR3 sequence is CASRSVGTFQYF. The CDR3 DNA reads TGTGCCAGCCGATCCGTGGGGACATTTCAGTACTTC.

This clonotype was counted between two and nine times. The chain joins TRBV5-1 to TRBJ2-2; D is unresolved. The V end was cut by 0 bases, the J end by 6 bases, with 12 bases between. Germline CDR1 is SGHRS and CDR2 is YFSETQ. The length of the CDR3 is 15 residues. DNA of the CDR3: TGCGCCAGCAGCTTGGCAGGAGTAGTCGCCGGGGAGCTGTTTTTT. Its translation is CASSLAGVVAGELFF.

This chain links TRBV5-1 with TRBJ2-7; 7 bases are a match to TRBD2. The J segment lost 3 bases and the V segment lost 4 bases, leaving 10 bases of the junction unmatched. The CDR3 is made up of 15 amino acids. CDR1 SGHRS and CDR2 YFSETQ come from the germline V gene. DNA for the CDR3: TGCGCCAGCAGCCCGGGGGGTAGGGGAAGCTACGAGCAGTACTTC. It encodes CASSPGGRGSYEQYF.

The chain links TRBV18 to TRBJ2-5, with 9 bases aligning to TRBD1. This CDR3 contains 13 residues. Trimming took 3 bases from V and 8 from J; bases not matched to a gene: 4. Germline-derived CDR1 and CDR2 are KGHSH and LQKENI. This CDR3 reads CASSPGQGGTQYF. The CDR3 nucleotides read TGTGCCAGCTCACCGGGACAGGGAGGAACCCAGTACTTC.

A few counts support this clonotype. The rearrangement links TRBV5-1 to TRBJ1-5, with D hard to call. This CDR3 region has 11 residues. V lost 0 bases, J lost 7 bases, and 2 bases lay in between. Germline values: CDR1 SGHRS, CDR2 YFSETQ. CDR3 protein: CASSLEQPQHF. Written as DNA, the CDR3 is TGCGCCAGCAGCTTGGAGCAGCCCCAGCATTTT. Full variable domain (missing parts from reference TRBV5-1 and TRBJ1-5): KAGVTQTPRYLIKTRGQQVTLSCSPISGHRSVSWYQQTPGQGLQFLFEYFSETQRNKGNFPGRFSGRQFSNSRSEMNVSTLELGDSALYLCASSLEQPQHFGDGTRLSIL.

On this clonotype itself: A read error may produce the germline difference seen at one junction end. This rearrangement joins TRBV5-1 to TRBJ2-7, with a possible D match to TRBD2 (5 bases). The CDR3 is made up of 13 amino acids. CDR1 and CDR2 from the germline V gene are SGHRS and YFSETQ. The CDR3 bases are TGCGCCAGCGGCTTCGGGAAGGCTGACGAGCAGTACTTC. This codes for CASGFGKADEQYF. The full variable domain, with the rest looked up from reference TRBV5-1 and TRBJ2-7, is KAGVTQTPRYLIKTRGQQVTLSCSPISGHRSVSWYQQTPGQGLQFLFEYFSETQRNKGNFPGRFSGRQFSNSRSEMNVSTLELGDSALYLCASGFGKADEQYFGPGTRLTVT.

This clonotype was seen more than once but under ten times. The gene calls are TRBV12-3 or TRBV12-4 and TRBJ1-1; TRBD1 is a possible D gene (6 bases). Trimming removed 7 bases at V and 1 base at J, with 16 bases between. The CDR3 sequence is 15 residues long. The CDR3 nucleotides are TGTGCCAGCACTCCCATGGGGGCGTCGAACACTGAAGCTTTCTTT. Translating it yields CASTPMGASNTEAFF.

This clonotype was observed at least ten times. The chain has TRBV12-3 or TRBV12-4 and TRBJ2-3; TRBD2 matches 10 bases. The CDR3 loop spans 17 amino acids. V was clipped by 3 bases and J by 3 bases; unmatched bases: 9. The CDR3 region has the DNA TGTGCCAGCAGTTTTCAGTGGCTAGCGGGAGTTACAGATACGCAGTATTTT. It yields the protein CASSFQWLAGVTDTQYF.

This chain links TRBV2 with TRBJ2-2, with D possibly TRBD2 on 5 matching bases. Trimming shortened V by 1 base and J by 7 bases, and 16 bases separated the two germline ends. Germline loops: CDR1 SNHLY, CDR2 FYNNEI. This CDR3 is built from 16 residues. CDR3 loop: CASSEGSLAVGGELFF. The CDR3 nucleotides are TGTGCCAGCAGTGAAGGGAGTCTAGCCGTGGGCGGGGAGCTGTTTTTT.

This clonotype was detected ten times or more. CDR3 DNA: TGTGCCAGCAGTCCGACAGGGGGCCCCAAAAACATTCAGTACTTC. It encodes CASSPTGGPKNIQYF. The chain is built from TRBV12-3 or TRBV12-4 and TRBJ2-4; 10 positions agree with TRBD1. V shed 5 bases, J shed 2 bases, and the junction held 3 bases outside the gene matches. The CDR3 sequence is 15 residues long.